The rows below give T cell receptor beta chains drawn from one sample of a study of blood T cells in healthy people across ages. TCRdb independently ran MiXCR on the 5' RACE reads; one entry per CDR3 protein. The table has 1.5 million to 2 million distinct CDR3 sequences, 35% to 50% seen once; the top ten hold under 30%. Sequencing was carried out using blood. These receptors were obtained from a human donor in good health. CDR3s include the opening cysteine and the closing phenylalanine or tryptophan. Fields, in order: V gene, clone size, D gene, J gene, CDR3 DNA, CDR3 protein. D genes are given only for firm matches. Clone size is stated in some rows and not others, as once, few, many or a class when expanded.

TRBV7-3	few	NA	TRBJ2-1	TGTGCCAGCAGCTCGGGGACAGTCAGGGGGGCCAATGAGCAGTTCTTC	CASSSGTVRGANEQFF
TRBV10-3	many	NA	TRBJ2-5	TGTGCCATCACCCCCGGGACGGAAGAGACCCAGTACTTC	CAITPGTEETQYF
TRBV12-3/TRBV12-4	many	TRBD1	TRBJ2-1	TGTGCCAGCAGCTTGGGACAGGGAGAGGATGAGCAGTTCTTC	CASSLGQGEDEQFF
TRBV9	once	NA	TRBJ1-2	TGTGCCAGCAGCGTAGCTACAGAAATTGGCTACACCTTC	CASSVATEIGYTF
TRBV7-2	NA	TRBD1	TRBJ2-1	TGTGCCAGCAGCCCCGGACAGGGATACTACGATGAGCAGTTCTTC	CASSPGQGYYDEQFF
TRBV15	NA	NA	TRBJ1-2	TGTGCCACCAGCAGAGATCTAAACTCCAATCCCGCTGACTATGGCTACACCTTC	CATSRDLNSNPADYGYTF
TRBV29-1	NA	NA	TRBJ2-2	TGCAGCGTTGACAGAACAAACACCGGGGAGCTGTTTTTT	CSVDRTNTGELFF
TRBV6-2/TRBV6-3	NA	TRBD1	TRBJ1-2	TGTGCCAGCAGTGGGACAGGGGGAGTGAGCTACACCTTC	CASSGTGGVSYTF
TRBV4-3	few	NA	TRBJ1-6	TGCGCCAGCAGCCAAGATCTCCGTGGGGTTGGTTCACCCCTCCACTTT	CASSQDLRGVGSPLHF
TRBV6-1	few	TRBD1	TRBJ2-1	TGTGCCAGCAGTAAACCGGGACAGGGTTCCTTCTCCTACAATGAGCAGTTCTTC	CASSKPGQGSFSYNEQFF
TRBV20-1	NA	NA	TRBJ1-2	TGCAGTGCTAGAGTCAACAGGAACTATGGCTACACCTTC	CSARVNRNYGYTF
TRBV4-1	NA	NA	TRBJ1-1	TGCGCCAGCAGCCAAGGGGCAGGGTGGTACACTGAAGCTTTCTTT	CASSQGAGWYTEAFF
TRBV7-9	few	NA	TRBJ2-7	TGTGCCAGCAGCCGTAAGGGATTAGGTGACGAGCAGTACTTC	CASSRKGLGDEQYF
TRBV4-2	NA	TRBD2	TRBJ2-1	TGTGCCAGCAGCCAAGCGGGGGGTGAGGAGCAGTTCTTC	CASSQAGGEEQFF
TRBV20-1	NA	TRBD2	TRBJ2-7	TGCAGTGCCCAAGATTTACGAGCGGGGCCCAATGAGCAGTACTTC	CSAQDLRAGPNEQYF
TRBV6-6	NA	NA	TRBJ1-5	TGTGCCAGCAGTGTTAGGGGCTTCGACAATCAGCCCCAGCATTTT	CASSVRGFDNQPQHF
TRBV6-5	NA	TRBD1	TRBJ2-5	TGTGCCAGCAGCCCCCAGACAGGGATGGGAGAGACCCAGTACTTC	CASSPQTGMGETQYF
TRBV7-9	few	NA	TRBJ1-5	TGTGCCAGCAGCCCTATACAGGGTCGGAATCAGCCCCAGCATTTT	CASSPIQGRNQPQHF
TRBV20-1	NA	NA	TRBJ1-1	TGCAGTGCTAGAGACCCCTCGAGACTTGAAGCTTTCTTT	CSARDPSRLEAFF
TRBV29-1	few	NA	TRBJ2-1	TGCAGCGTGAGGGGGGTTTTGGGCAATGAGCAGTTCTTC	CSVRGVLGNEQFF
TRBV12-3/TRBV12-4	few	NA	TRBJ1-4	TGTGCCAGCAGTTTTAGTCCGGCAGGGTGGGAAAAACTGTTTTTT	CASSFSPAGWEKLFF
TRBV5-1	few	NA	TRBJ2-7	TGCGCCAGCACCCCCCGGGGGGCGGTCTACGAGCAGTACTTC	CASTPRGAVYEQYF
TRBV20-1	few	NA	TRBJ1-4	TGCAGTGCTAGAGGGGGCGGACTTAATGAAAAACTGTTTTTT	CSARGGGLNEKLFF
TRBV29-1	NA	TRBD1	TRBJ1-2	TGCAGCGTCCTGGGACAGGCCGACCCCTATGGCTACACCTTC	CSVLGQADPYGYTF
TRBV20-1	many	NA	TRBJ2-7	TGCAGTGCTAGATTCGCCAGGCCTGACTACGAGCAGTACTTC	CSARFARPDYEQYF
TRBV4-2	NA	NA	TRBJ2-7	TGTGCCAGCAGCCAAGATGGACACGGGGGCTACGAGCAGTACTTC	CASSQDGHGGYEQYF
TRBV28	NA	NA	TRBJ2-2	TGTGCCAGCAGTATCGAGCCCCCAGGCACCGGGGAGCTGTTTTTT	CASSIEPPGTGELFF
TRBV21-1	NA	NA	TRBJ1-2	TGTGCCAGCAGCAAAGTAGAGTATGGCTACACCTTC	CASSKVEYGYTF
TRBV7-9	many	NA	TRBJ2-7	TGTGCCAGCAGCTTAGGCAGGTCGACCTACGAGCAGTACTTC	CASSLGRSTYEQYF
TRBV28	few	TRBD2	TRBJ2-1	TGTGCCAGCAGTCCCAAAGCGGGGGGTCCCCTCCATGAGCAGTTCTTC	CASSPKAGGPLHEQFF
TRBV20-1	once	NA	TRBJ2-3	TGCAGTGCTAGCCTCGACAGGCGTGATTTGACCACAGATACGCAGTATTTT	CSASLDRRDLTTDTQYF
TRBV20-1	few	NA	TRBJ2-7	TGCAGTGCTGGAGGGGCGTCGGCCTACGAGCAGTACTTC	CSAGGASAYEQYF
TRBV13	few	NA	TRBJ2-3	TGTGCCAGCAGCATTAGGGAAGATACGCAGTATTTT	CASSIREDTQYF
TRBV7-9	NA	NA	TRBJ1-2	TGTGCCAGCAGTTACCAGGTCCTTAACTATGGCTACACCTTC	CASSYQVLNYGYTF
TRBV4-3	NA	NA	TRBJ1-2	TGCGCCAGCGGCCGGACCTCCTTTGAAGGCTATGGCTACACCTTC	CASGRTSFEGYGYTF
TRBV20-1	few	NA	TRBJ2-5	TGCAGTGCTAGTCAGGCGGGGCGGGGAGAGACCCAGTACTTC	CSASQAGRGETQYF
TRBV5-1	once	NA	TRBJ1-5	TGCGCCAGCAGCTTGGGGTGGCCAGGCCCCAATCGGCCCCAGCATTTT	CASSLGWPGPNRPQHF
TRBV12-3/TRBV12-4	few	NA	TRBJ2-3	TGTGCCAGCAGTTCGGGCCCTTGGCAGTATTTT	CASSSGPWQYF
TRBV7-3	few	NA	TRBJ2-7	TGTGCCAGCAGTATCGGGGCTGGGGAGCAGTACTTC	CASSIGAGEQYF
TRBV7-9	NA	NA	TRBJ2-5	TGTGCCAGCAGCCCCCAAACGGGGGCTCAAGAGACCCAGTACTTC	CASSPQTGAQETQYF
TRBV5-4	NA	TRBD1	TRBJ2-7	TGTGCCAGCAGCTTGTCGGCGAGGACAGGGGGCTATATGGCTGATGGCACCTACGAGCAGTACTTC	CASSLSARTGGYMADGTYEQYF
TRBV6-1	NA	NA	TRBJ2-2	TGTGCCAGCAGTGCCACCCCGGACGTGGACGGGGAGCTGTTTTTT	CASSATPDVDGELFF
TRBV12-3/TRBV12-4	NA	NA	TRBJ2-2	TGTGCCAGCAGTCCCCCCTGGGGGGGGGCAACCGGGGAGCTGTTTTTT	CASSPPWGGATGELFF
TRBV20-1	few	NA	TRBJ2-1	TGCAGTGCTGAAACGGAGGGCCCATCGGTCCACAATGAGCAGTTCTTC	CSAETEGPSVHNEQFF
TRBV10-3	NA	NA	TRBJ2-7	TGTGCCATCAGGGCCGGCTTCGGCTTGGACGAGCAGTACTTC	CAIRAGFGLDEQYF
TRBV6-1	NA	NA	TRBJ2-5	TGTGCCAGCAGTCCCTATCTTGAGGGGGGGAGAGGAGAGACCCAGTACTTC	CASSPYLEGGRGETQYF
TRBV4-2	few	NA	TRBJ2-6	TGTGCCAGCAGCCAAGATGAGTTGGGGACCGGGGCCAACGTCCTGACTTTC	CASSQDELGTGANVLTF
TRBV7-8	few	NA	TRBJ2-7	TGTGCCAGCAGCTTACGATACCTTGACAGGCCCTCCTACGAGCAGTACTTC	CASSLRYLDRPSYEQYF
TRBV6-5	few	NA	TRBJ1-2	TGTGCCAGCAGTTACCCGCTTGGGGGGCTTAACTATGGCTACACCTTC	CASSYPLGGLNYGYTF
TRBV6-5	few	NA	TRBJ2-7	TGTGCCAGCCGACATGAATGGGGGGGGCGCGAGCAGTACTTC	CASRHEWGGREQYF
TRBV5-6	NA	TRBD1	TRBJ2-6	TGTGCCAGCAGCTCCGGGACAGTCTCTGGGGCCAACGTCCTGACTTTC	CASSSGTVSGANVLTF